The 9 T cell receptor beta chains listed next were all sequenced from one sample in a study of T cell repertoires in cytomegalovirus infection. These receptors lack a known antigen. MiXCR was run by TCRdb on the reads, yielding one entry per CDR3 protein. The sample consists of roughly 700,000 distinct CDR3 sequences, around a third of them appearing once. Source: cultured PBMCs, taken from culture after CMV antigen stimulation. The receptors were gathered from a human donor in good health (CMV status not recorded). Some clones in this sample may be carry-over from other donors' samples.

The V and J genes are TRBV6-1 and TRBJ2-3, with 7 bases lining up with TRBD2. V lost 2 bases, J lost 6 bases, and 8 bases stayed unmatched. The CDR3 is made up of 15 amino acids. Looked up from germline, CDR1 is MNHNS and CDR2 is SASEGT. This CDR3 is CASSEMAGERDTQYF. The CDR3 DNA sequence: TGTGCCAGCAGTGAAATGGCGGGGGAGCGGGATACGCAGTATTTT.

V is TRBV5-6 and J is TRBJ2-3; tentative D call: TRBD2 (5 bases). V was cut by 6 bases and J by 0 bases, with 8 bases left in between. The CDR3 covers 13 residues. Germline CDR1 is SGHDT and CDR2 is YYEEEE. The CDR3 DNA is TGTGCCAGCACTCGGACTAGCACAGATACGCAGTATTTT. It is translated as CASTRTSTDTQYF.

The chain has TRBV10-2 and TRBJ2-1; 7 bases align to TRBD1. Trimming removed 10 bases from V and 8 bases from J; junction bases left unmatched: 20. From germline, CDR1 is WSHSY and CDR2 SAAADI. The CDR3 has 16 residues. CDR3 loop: CATIVRNRGVNDEQFF. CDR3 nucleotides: TGCGCCACCATAGTGAGGAACAGGGGAGTAAATGATGAGCAGTTCTTC.

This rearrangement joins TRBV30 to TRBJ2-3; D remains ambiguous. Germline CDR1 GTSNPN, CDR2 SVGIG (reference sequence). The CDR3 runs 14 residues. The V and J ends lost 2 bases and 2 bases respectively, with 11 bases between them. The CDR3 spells CAWSPTGPTDTQYF. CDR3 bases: TGTGCCTGGAGTCCCACCGGACCCACAGATACGCAGTATTTT.

The CDR3 DNA reads as TGTGCCAGCGAAGCGGGGAACACCGGGGAGCTGTTTTTT. Amino acids: CASEAGNTGELFF. This chain uses TRBV9 with TRBJ2-2; maybe TRBD2 (6 bases). CDR1 and CDR2 (germline): SGDLS, YYNGEE. The CDR3 covers 13 residues. V was trimmed by 7 bases and J by 1 base, leaving 8 bases between them.

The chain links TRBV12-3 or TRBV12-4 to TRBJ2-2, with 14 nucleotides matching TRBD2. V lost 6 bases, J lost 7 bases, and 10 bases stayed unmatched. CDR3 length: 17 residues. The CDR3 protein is CASSETSGRALIGELFF. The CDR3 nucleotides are TGTGCCAGCAGCGAGACTAGCGGGAGGGCTTTAATCGGGGAGCTGTTTTTT.

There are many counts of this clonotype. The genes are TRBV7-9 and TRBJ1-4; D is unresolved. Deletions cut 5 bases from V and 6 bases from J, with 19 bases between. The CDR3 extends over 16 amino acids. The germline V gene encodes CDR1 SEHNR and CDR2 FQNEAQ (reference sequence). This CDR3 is CASSPTRRNLYEKLFF. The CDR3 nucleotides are TGTGCCAGCAGCCCAACGCGGCGTAATCTCTATGAAAAACTGTTTTTT.

The CDR3 region is CASSSWGSSTTDTQYF. CDR3 nucleotides: TGTGCCAGCAGCTCCTGGGGATCTAGCACCACAGATACGCAGTATTTT. J is TRBJ2-3 and V is TRBV7-8; tentatively, D is TRBD2 (5 bases). The germline gives CDR1 SGHVS, CDR2 FQNEAQ. Deletions cut 4 bases from V and 2 bases from J, with 16 bases between. This CDR3 comprises 16 residues.

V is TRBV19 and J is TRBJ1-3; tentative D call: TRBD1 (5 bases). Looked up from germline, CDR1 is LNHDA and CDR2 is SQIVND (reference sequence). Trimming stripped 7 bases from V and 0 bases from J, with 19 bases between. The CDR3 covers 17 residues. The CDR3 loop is CASNPTRDGSSGNTIYF. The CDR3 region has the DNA TGTGCCAGTAATCCTACGCGGGACGGCAGCTCTGGAAACACCATATATTTT. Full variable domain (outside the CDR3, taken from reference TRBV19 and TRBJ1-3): DGGITQSPKYLFRKEGQNVTLSCEQNLNHDAMYWYRQDPGQGLRLIYYSQIVNDFQKGDIAEGYSVSREKKESFPLTVTSAQKNPTAFYLCASNPTRDGSSGNTIYFGEGSWLTVV.